The 28 T cell receptor beta chains in this list originate from one sample, sequenced in a study of T cell changes during pregnancy in multiple sclerosis. The repertoire was sequenced with immunoSEQ multiplex PCR; TCRdb's copy has only in-frame clones and lacks some. The table has 50,000 or so clones, 92% seen once; the top ten hold 0.25%. The source was CD4+ T cells from peripheral blood mononuclear cells, collected in the third trimester of pregnancy. These receptor sequences come from a female donor with multiple sclerosis, enrolled in a pregnancy study.

The rearrangement joins TRBV5-1 to TRBJ2-5, with TRBD2 identical over 12 bases. The CDR3 totals 20 residues. Per germline, CDR1 SGHRS and CDR2 YFSETQ. The ends lost 2 bases at V and 5 bases at J; junction bases unmatched: 19. In nucleotides, the CDR3 is TGCGCCAGCAGCTTAACACTCTCTAGCGGGAGGGAACAACCACGGGAGACCCAGTACTTC. Translated: CASSLTLSSGREQPRETQYF.

This chain connects TRBV15 to TRBJ2-5; D not resolved. The CDR3 totals 15 residues. Trimming took off 0 bases at V and 3 bases at J, with 11 bases between the two ends. The germline V gene has CDR1 LNHNV and CDR2 YYDKDF (reference sequence). CDR3 region: CATSRDVTLEETQYF. DNA of the CDR3: TGTGCCACCAGCAGAGATGTTACCCTAGAAGAGACCCAGTACTTC.

The chain carries TRBV28 and TRBJ1-5; no definite D call. The CDR3 loop spans 16 amino acids. Trimming shortened V by 2 bases and J by 0 bases, and 11 bases separated the two germline ends. Germline V gives CDR1 MDHEN, CDR2 SYDVKM. CDR3 loop: CASSLRVFNSNQPQHF. In DNA, the CDR3 is TGTGCCAGCAGTTTAAGAGTTTTTAATAGCAATCAGCCCCAGCATTTT.

V usage is TRBV5-3 and J usage is TRBJ2-1, with D possibly being TRBD2 (7 bases). TRBV5-3 is designated an ORF whose function remains uncertain. CDR3 length: 13 amino acids. Trimming pared 3 bases from V and 7 bases from J, leaving 11 bases between. The CDR3 here is CARSWGGANEQFF. CDR3 in DNA: TGTGCCAGAAGCTGGGGGGGGGCTAATGAGCAGTTCTTC.

The genes are TRBV7-9 and TRBJ2-7, with D maybe TRBD1 (6 bases). The CDR3 has 13 residues. Germline V gene lookup returns CDR1 SEHNR and CDR2 FQNEAQ (reference sequence). V shed 3 bases and J shed 2 bases, with 8 bases lying between them. The CDR3 DNA reads TGTGCCAGCAGCTTGGACAGCCCCTACGAGCAGTACTTC. This codes for CASSLDSPYEQYF.

The chain uses TRBV2 and TRBJ2-3; 8 bases are shared with TRBD2. The CDR3 contains 15 residues. The germline gives CDR1 SNHLY, CDR2 FYNNEI. V gave up 7 bases and J gave up 6 bases; unmatched junction bases: 12. Written as DNA, the CDR3 is TGTGCCAGCAAAGGGGTCGGGGGGGTATTGGATACGCAGTATTTT. This translates into CASKGVGGVLDTQYF. Full variable domain (remainder filled in from reference TRBV2 and TRBJ2-3): EPEVTQTPSHQVTQMGQEVILRCVPISNHLYFYWYRQILGQKVEFLVSFYNNEISEKSEIFDDQFSVERPDGSNFTLKIRSTKLEDSAMYFCASKGVGGVLDTQYFGPGTRLTVL.

CDR3 nucleotide sequence: TGTGCCAGCAGTGAACAGGGCCCACAGGGGTACTTC. It encodes CASSEQGPQGYF. The chain is built from TRBV2 and TRBJ2-7, with D perhaps matching TRBD1 (6 bases). The germline V gene has CDR1 SNHLY and CDR2 FYNNEI. CDR3 length: 12 amino acids. V dropped 2 bases and J dropped 12 bases, with 14 bases sitting between them.

The chain links TRBV2 to TRBJ1-5; D may be TRBD1 (6 bases). Germline-derived CDR1 and CDR2 are SNHLY and FYNNEI. V gave up 4 bases and J gave up 5 bases, with 12 bases separating them. This CDR3 has 14 residues. The CDR3 DNA reads TGTGCCAGCAGTGCGGGGGGGCGGGATCAGCCCCAGCATTTT. Translation gives CASSAGGRDQPQHF.

V gene TRBV9 combines with J gene TRBJ2-3; maybe TRBD1 (6 bases). The CDR3 runs to 15 residues. Between the trimmed V and J ends, which lost 0 bases and 4 bases, there was a span of 12 bases. Germline values: CDR1 SGDLS, CDR2 YYNGEE. CDR3 in amino acids: CASSVGGRGPDTQYF. In DNA form, the CDR3 reads TGTGCCAGCAGCGTAGGGGGCAGGGGCCCAGATACGCAGTATTTT.

V is TRBV9 and J is TRBJ2-5, with 9 bases lining up with TRBD2. This CDR3 contains 18 residues. In germline, CDR1 is SGDLS, CDR2 YYNGEE. Trimming at V came to 0 bases and at J to 4 bases, leaving 13 bases not matched to a gene. As DNA, the CDR3 is TGTGCCAGCAGCGTAGAAAGAGGCGTAGCGGGAGACCCAGAGACCCAGTACTTC. Residues: CASSVERGVAGDPETQYF.

In its sample, this clone was seen once. V is TRBV4-1 and J is TRBJ1-4; weak D call: TRBD1 (6 bases). The V and J ends lost 0 bases and 8 bases respectively, with 16 bases between them. CDR1 MGHRA and CDR2 YSYEKL come from the germline V gene. The length of the CDR3 is 16 residues. CDR3 nucleotides: TGCGCCAGCAGCCAAGAAGTCGCCAGGGGCTTCGAAAAACTGTTTTTT. Translated, it gives CASSQEVARGFEKLFF.

V usage is TRBV30 and J usage is TRBJ1-2; D is uncertain. The V end lost 4 bases, the J end lost 4 bases, and 16 bases lay between the germline ends. There are 14 residues in the CDR3. Germline CDR1 reads GTSNPN; CDR2 reads SVGIG (reference sequence). CDR3 DNA sequence: TGTGCCTGGACCCCGGTGGGCGTTCCCTATGGCTACACCTTC. Its protein is CAWTPVGVPYGYTF.

The V call is TRBV6-5, the J call TRBJ1-2; D call uncertain. The V gene lost 0 bases and the J gene lost 4 bases, with 15 bases spanning the gap. The CDR3 loop spans 16 amino acids. CDR1 is MNHEY, CDR2 SVGAGI, per germline. For the CDR3, the DNA is TGTGCCAGCAGTTACTCGATCCTGGGTTCTAGCTATGGCTACACCTTC. Its translation: CASSYSILGSSYGYTF.

The chain carries TRBV10-1 and TRBJ2-1; 8 nucleotides match TRBD2. V gave up 6 bases and J gave up 3 bases; unmatched junction bases: 7. The V gene's germline CDR1 is WNHNN and CDR2 SYGVQD (reference sequence). CDR3 size: 15 residues. This CDR3 is CASSPERGNYNEQFF. CDR3 sequence (DNA): TGCGCCAGCAGCCCCGAGCGGGGGAACTACAATGAGCAGTTCTTC.

V and J are TRBV5-3 and TRBJ1-2, with 7 bases that match TRBD1. TRBV5-3 is reported as an ORF; its role is uncertain. The V segment lost 2 bases and the J segment 0 bases; nucleotides outside the gene matches: 4. The CDR3 contains 15 residues. The chain's CDR3 is CARSFPTGSNYGYTF. The CDR3 bases are TGTGCCAGAAGCTTTCCGACAGGGTCTAACTATGGCTACACCTTC.

This clone occurred once. The V gene is TRBV5-1, the J gene TRBJ2-7; 7 positions agree with TRBD1. Trimming at V came to 1 base and at J to 3 bases, leaving 7 bases not matched to a gene. Looked up from germline, CDR1 is SGHRS and CDR2 is YFSETQ. CDR3 length equals 15 residues. The CDR3 DNA follows: TGCGCCAGCAGCTTGCCCGGGACAGTATACTACGAGCAGTACTTC. It is translated as CASSLPGTVYYEQYF.

The chain employs TRBV5-8 and TRBJ2-1, with a tentative D call TRBD2 (6 bases). The length of the CDR3 is 14 residues. The ends were cut back, 4 bases at V and 4 bases at J, with 12 bases in the middle. Germline V gives CDR1 SGHTS, CDR2 YDEGEE. The CDR3 loop is CASSARDFYNEQFF. CDR3 nucleotides: TGTGCCAGCAGCGCCAGGGACTTTTACAATGAGCAGTTCTTC.

J is TRBJ1-1 and V is TRBV19; perhaps TRBD1 as D (5 bases). The CDR3 is 14 amino acids. In germline, CDR1 is LNHDA, CDR2 SQIVND (reference sequence). V shed 10 bases and J shed 2 bases, with 17 bases lying between them. CDR3 amino acids: CATHPWGDNTEAFF. CDR3 DNA: TGTGCCACTCACCCCTGGGGGGATAACACTGAAGCTTTCTTT.

The V and J genes are TRBV19 and TRBJ2-1; 10 bases agree with TRBD2. Germline CDR1 is LNHDA and CDR2 is SQIVND (reference sequence). V gave up 5 bases and J gave up 8 bases; unmatched junction bases: 9. The CDR3 has 15 amino acids. The CDR3 sequence: CASSPLAGVGDEQFF. DNA of the CDR3: TGTGCCAGTAGTCCCCTAGCGGGAGTCGGCGATGAGCAGTTCTTC. The whole variable domain, filled in from reference TRBV19 and TRBJ2-1, reads DGGITQSPKYLFRKEGQNVTLSCEQNLNHDAMYWYRQDPGQGLRLIYYSQIVNDFQKGDIAEGYSVSREKKESFPLTVTSAQKNPTAFYLCASSPLAGVGDEQFFGPGTRLTVL.

This clone showed up just once. The rearrangement joins TRBV19 to TRBJ1-2, with D perhaps TRBD1 (5 bases). The CDR3 is made up of 13 amino acids. The V gene lost 4 bases and the J gene lost 2 bases, with 8 bases spanning the gap. CDR1 is LNHDA and CDR2 is SQIVND in the germline V gene (reference sequence). The CDR3 protein is CASSRQLNYGYTF. CDR3 DNA: TGTGCCAGTAGTAGACAGCTAAACTATGGCTACACCTTC.

This clone has a single count. This rearrangement joins TRBV5-4 to TRBJ1-2; 12 bases map to TRBD1. Germline V gives CDR1 SGHNT, CDR2 YYREEE (reference sequence). The J segment lost 4 bases and the V segment lost 4 bases, leaving 8 bases of the junction unmatched. This CDR3 is 16 amino acids long. The CDR3 here is CASSPGQGAGTYGYTF. CDR3 nucleotides: TGTGCCAGCAGCCCGGGACAGGGGGCGGGTACCTATGGCTACACCTTC.

The CDR3 region has the DNA TGTGCCTGGAGTGTACGGGATGAGCAGTTCTTC. Its translation: CAWSVRDEQFF. This chain connects TRBV30 to TRBJ2-1; no definite D call. This CDR3 is 11 amino acids long. V lost 0 bases, J lost 8 bases, and 5 bases lay in between. Per germline, CDR1 GTSNPN and CDR2 SVGIG (reference sequence).

The chain combines TRBV7-2 with TRBJ2-7; 9 bases align to TRBD1. V shed 3 bases, J shed 1 base, and the junction held 4 bases outside the gene matches. Germline lookup yields CDR1 SGHTA and CDR2 FQGNSA. This CDR3 has 15 amino acids. In nucleotides, the CDR3 is TGTGCCAGCAGCTTCGGGACAGGGAGGTCCTACGAGCAGTACTTC. As protein: CASSFGTGRSYEQYF.

V gene TRBV19 combines with J gene TRBJ2-7; D remains ambiguous. The germline gives CDR1 LNHDA, CDR2 SQIVND (reference sequence). V was trimmed by 3 bases and J by 1 base, leaving 10 bases between them. The CDR3 spans 14 residues. The CDR3 region is CASSILPGSYEQYF. The CDR3 DNA reads TGTGCCAGTAGTATCCTCCCAGGATCCTACGAGCAGTACTTC.

The chain uses TRBV28 and TRBJ2-1, with 11 bases lining up with TRBD1. The J segment lost 10 bases and the V segment lost 5 bases, leaving 16 bases of the junction unmatched. The CDR3 is 17 residues long. From germline, CDR1 is MDHEN and CDR2 SYDVKM. This CDR3 is CASSPLLGTGGKIEQFF. CDR3 DNA sequence: TGTGCCAGCAGTCCCCTTCTAGGGACAGGGGGAAAGATCGAGCAGTTCTTC. Together with reference TRBV28 and TRBJ2-1, the CDR3 gives the full variable domain: DVKVTQSSRYLVKRTGEKVFLECVQDMDHENMFWYRQDPGLGLRLIYFSYDVKMKEKGDIPEGYSVSREKKERFSLILESASTNQTSMYLCASSPLLGTGGKIEQFFGPGTRLTVL.

The V gene is TRBV5-4, the J gene TRBJ2-2; 7 bases line up with TRBD2. Germline V gene lookup returns CDR1 SGHNT and CDR2 YYREEE (reference sequence). CDR3 length: 16 amino acids. J lost 1 base, V lost 1 base, and 4 bases had no gene match. CDR3: CASSLSGRGNTGELFF. Written as DNA, the CDR3 is TGTGCCAGCAGCTTGTCTGGGAGGGGGAACACCGGGGAGCTGTTTTTT.

V is TRBV5-6 and J is TRBJ2-1; 8 nucleotides line up with TRBD2. The CDR3 has 15 amino acids. Germline lookup yields CDR1 SGHDT and CDR2 YYEEEE. J lost 1 base, V lost 5 bases, and 5 bases had no gene match. CDR3 sequence (DNA): TGTGCCAGCAGGGATGTAGCGGGGTCCTACAATGAGCAGTTCTTC. This gives the protein CASRDVAGSYNEQFF.

This clone was seen only a few times. This chain links TRBV5-6 with TRBJ1-2; the D is unclear. Trimming shortened V by 0 bases and J by 9 bases, and 15 bases separated the two germline ends. From germline, CDR1 is SGHDT and CDR2 YYEEEE. The CDR3 runs to 14 residues. Here the CDR3 reads CASSLGHAGGSYTF. CDR3 nucleotide sequence: TGTGCCAGCAGCTTGGGACATGCAGGAGGAAGCTACACCTTC. The complete variable domain, with remaining parts taken from reference TRBV5-6 and TRBJ1-2, reads DAGVTQSPTHLIKTRGQQVTLRCSPKSGHDTVSWYQQALGQGPQFIFQYYEEEERQRGNFPDRFSGHQFPNYSSELNVNALLLGDSALYLCASSLGHAGGSYTFGSGTRLTVV.